Listed below are T cell receptor beta chains from one sample, sequenced in a study of blood T cells in healthy people across ages. TCRdb analysed the 5' RACE reads with MiXCR anew, one entry per CDR3 protein. Among about 690,000 distinct CDR3 sequences listed, around 41% were seen once. Specimen: blood. The source of these receptors is an older man in good health. Each CDR3 is given with its conserved first and last residue. A D gene is named only where the DNA matches it firmly. Clone size is given for some rows only: seen once, a few or many times, or a class if the clone is expanded.

J gene,clone size,D gene,V gene,CDR3 DNA,CDR3 protein
TRBJ2-1,-,TRBD1,TRBV3-1,TGTGCCAGCAGGCAAGATAGCGGACAGGGAGGCAATGAGCAGTTCTTC,CASRQDSGQGGNEQFF
TRBJ2-1,few,TRBD2,TRBV7-2,TGTGCCAGCAACGGAGCGGGGGGGCGCAATGAGCAGTTCTTC,CASNGAGGRNEQFF
TRBJ2-1,-,-,TRBV6-1,TGTGCCAGCAGTGCCCACAGAGATACCTCCTACAATGAGCAGTTCTTC,CASSAHRDTSYNEQFF
TRBJ2-7,-,TRBD1,TRBV7-2,TGTGCCAGCAGGAAGGGGACAGATCCTTACGAGCAGTACTTC,CASRKGTDPYEQYF
TRBJ2-3,-,TRBD2,TRBV9,TGTGCCAGCAGCGCCCTAGCGGGGGGGCTGCCCACAGATACGCAGTATTTT,CASSALAGGLPTDTQYF
TRBJ2-3,-,-,TRBV9,TGTGCCAGCAGCCCAGTCGGTGCCGGAGGCACAGATACGCAGTATTTT,CASSPVGAGGTDTQYF
TRBJ1-1,once,-,TRBV6-1,TGTGCCAGCAGTGAAAGTTGGGAATTCAACACTGAAGCTTTCTTT,CASSESWEFNTEAFF
TRBJ1-1,few,-,TRBV7-9,TGTGCCAGCAGCTACTGGGGCGGGGGCACTGAAGCTTTCTTT,CASSYWGGGTEAFF
TRBJ1-2,-,TRBD1,TRBV19,TGTGCCAGTAGTACGACAGGGGGCGGCTACACCTTC,CASSTTGGGYTF
TRBJ1-4,-,TRBD1,TRBV5-5,TGTGCCAGCAGCTTGGGACAGGGGGGGATTTCTGAAAAACTGTTTTTT,CASSLGQGGISEKLFF
TRBJ2-7,-,TRBD2,TRBV7-9,TGTGCCAGCAGCTCCGGACTAGCGGGAACTGATGAGCAGTACTTC,CASSSGLAGTDEQYF
TRBJ1-6,few,-,TRBV5-1,TGCGCCAGCAGCTTGATACAGGGTAGCGGTTCACCCCTCCACTTT,CASSLIQGSGSPLHF
TRBJ2-3,-,-,TRBV7-2,TGTGCCAGCAGCTTACGCCTCGCGGCCAACGACATAACAGATACGCAGTATTTT,CASSLRLAANDITDTQYF
TRBJ1-1,-,TRBD1,TRBV2,TGTGCCAGCAGTGAAAGGACAGGGGATTTTGGGGCAGCTTTCTTT,CASSERTGDFGAAFF
TRBJ2-3,-,TRBD1,TRBV11-2,TGTGCCAGCAGCCCCGGGACAGGGGGGGTTGATACGCAGTATTTT,CASSPGTGGVDTQYF
TRBJ2-5,-,TRBD1,TRBV7-2,TGTGCCAGCAGCTCTTTTGGGACAGGGGGGACTGAGCAGTACTTC,CASSSFGTGGTEQYF
TRBJ1-1,-,-,TRBV16,TGTGCCAGCAGCCACGGGAGGGAAGCTTTCTTT,CASSHGREAFF
TRBJ2-3,many,-,TRBV6-2/TRBV6-3,TGTGCCAGCAGTTATTCGTCCAGGAAATACCAAACGCAGTATTTT,CASSYSSRKYQTQYF
TRBJ2-7,-,-,TRBV5-6,TGTGCCAGCAGCTTGCAGTTCTACCCTACCTACGAGCAGTACTTC,CASSLQFYPTYEQYF
TRBJ1-1,-,TRBD1,TRBV5-1,TGCGCCAGCAGCAGATTACAGGGGGCGTCTTTCATTGCTTTCTTT,CASSRLQGASFIAFF
TRBJ1-1,-,TRBD1,TRBV20-1,TGCAGTGCTCCTAACAGGGGTGGGAACACTGAAGCTTTCTTT,CSAPNRGGNTEAFF
TRBJ1-2,-,TRBD1,TRBV7-9,TGTGCCAGCGGGCAAGGACAGGGAAGTGATGGCTACACCTTC,CASGQGQGSDGYTF
TRBJ1-1,-,-,TRBV14,TGTGCCAGCAAACAGTTTCTGAACACTGAAGCTTTCTTT,CASKQFLNTEAFF
TRBJ2-7,-,-,TRBV4-2,TGTGCCAGCAGCCAAGATGCTAGCTTCTCCGAGCAGTACTTC,CASSQDASFSEQYF
TRBJ2-1,-,-,TRBV5-1,TGCGCCAGCAGTAAACAGGGCGATCACAATGAGCAGTTCTTC,CASSKQGDHNEQFF
TRBJ2-3,few,-,TRBV20-1,TGCAGTGAAAGAGGGACTGTGATAAAGTATTTT,CSERGTVIKYF
TRBJ2-1,-,TRBD2,TRBV5-5,TGTGCCAGCAGCCCGGAAATTGCGGGGACTAGCGGGAAACAAGATGAGCAGTTCTTC,CASSPEIAGTSGKQDEQFF
TRBJ1-1,-,TRBD1,TRBV5-1,TGCGCCAGCAGCTCGAACAGGGGACCTGAAGCTTTCTTT,CASSSNRGPEAFF
TRBJ1-2,-,-,TRBV7-9,TGTGCCAGCAGCATACGGGACAACTACTATGGCTACACCTTC,CASSIRDNYYGYTF
TRBJ1-1,-,TRBD1,TRBV3-1,TGTGCCAGCAGCCAACAGGGGGTCGGTGAAGCTTTCTTT,CASSQQGVGEAFF
TRBJ2-7,-,TRBD2,TRBV5-1,TGCGCCAGCAGCTCCTGGGGTAGCGGGGGTGACGAGCAGTACTTC,CASSSWGSGGDEQYF
TRBJ2-5,-,-,TRBV21-1,TGTGCCAGCAGCAAAGAGACTAGCGGGAGTGGAGAGACCCAGTACTTC,CASSKETSGSGETQYF
TRBJ2-1,-,TRBD2,TRBV24-1,TGTGCCACCAGTGAGCCGGGACTAGCGGCCGACAATGAGCAGTTCTTC,CATSEPGLAADNEQFF
TRBJ2-1,-,-,TRBV6-2/TRBV6-3,TGTGCCAGCAGTTACCCTACTGGGGGGGCGAGGAATGAGCAGTTCTTC,CASSYPTGGARNEQFF
TRBJ2-1,few,-,TRBV6-4,TGTGCCACCCGGAGGGATAGCTCCTACAATGAGCAGTTCTTC,CATRRDSSYNEQFF
TRBJ2-7,-,TRBD1,TRBV6-4,TGTGCCAGCAGTGACTCCGGGACAGCCACCTACAATGAGCAGTACTTC,CASSDSGTATYNEQYF
TRBJ1-6,-,-,TRBV3-1,TGTGCCAGCAGTGACAGTTATAATTCACCCCTCCACTTT,CASSDSYNSPLHF
TRBJ2-3,-,-,TRBV27,TGTGCCAGCGGGGGATGGAGCGGAGGGGCAGATACGCAGTATTTT,CASGGWSGGADTQYF
TRBJ2-3,-,TRBD1,TRBV29-1,TGCAGTGTCGTAACAGGGGGTACGCAGTATTTT,CSVVTGGTQYF
TRBJ1-5,-,-,TRBV18,TGTGCCAGCTCACCACTAGGCAATAGCAATCAGCCCCAGCATTTT,CASSPLGNSNQPQHF
TRBJ2-7,few,-,TRBV5-1,TGCGCCAGCAACCCCACTACCGCAAGCTCCTACGAGCAGTACTTC,CASNPTTASSYEQYF